The present T cell receptor (beta chain) was sequenced within a study of memory CD4+ T cells and cytomegalovirus serostatus (dated by TCRdb to about 2019). In the study overall: The cohort comprised roughly 35 healthy Belgian adults, 9 CMV seropositive and about 25 CMV seronegative. The study sequenced CD4+ memory TCRbeta repertoires of a Belgian cohort with known cytomegalovirus serostatus to replicate a published TCR-based CMV serostatus classifier.

The Quick-DNA Microprep Kit was used to extract genomic DNA from the sorted cells. Amplification of TCRbeta DNA was done with the immunoSEQ hsTCRbeta kit, following the protocol from the manufacturer. An Illumina MiSeq instrument was used to sequence the TCRbeta libraries. As for the authors' bioinformatics: Once out-of-frame sequences had been removed, a few million distinct TCRbeta sequences were left, which works out to an average of around 67,000 per individual. Each individual was scored according to the count of around 160 previously reported CMV-associated TCRbeta sequences and the total productive distinct TCRbeta count. A beta-binomial model was reimplemented in Python, and random forests from scikit-learn, run with default parameters, were trained on data from the US cohort. Classifier performance on the Belgian cohort was summarized as median AUC with percentile confidence intervals calculated over 10,000 bootstrap iterations. TCRdb's version of the immuneACCESS table is confined to in-frame rearrangements and falls short of the full clone set. An unresolved V gene accounts for under half of the shortfall where checked; the remainder is of unknown origin. That table is the source of V, J and clone size, and D and trimming were worked out from the DNA. In this sample the table shows approximately 46,000 clones, roughly 80% of which occur a single time. The ten top clones hold 0.5% to 0.65% of the sample.

The sample holds a few counts of this clone. Which antigen it targets is not known. No qualities accompany the bases; no much larger clone lies one base away. From its cysteine to its phenylalanine, the CDR3 spans 13 amino acids. The sequence is cut down to CDR3 DNA, 39 bases in frame from base 1. Trimming takes 0 bases from V and 5 bases from J, and the germline ends sit 7 bases apart. CDR1 is given as SGHDT and CDR2 as YYEEEE, both from the germline V gene. General study outcomes and caveats: The results were interpreted as suggesting that the CMV-associated TCR signature is largely present in the CD4+ memory repertoire. Of 164 previously reported CMV-associated TCRbeta sequences, approximately 64 appeared in the CD4+ memory repertoires, each in one to five individuals. On the Belgian cohort, the classifier built on the original framework reached a median bootstrapped AUC of roughly 0.96, with a 95% CI of 0.76-1.00. CMV serostatus prediction reached a median bootstrapped AUC of about 0.96 with the original framework and just under 0.93 with a US-trained random forest. Only CD4+CD45RO+ memory cells were sequenced, unlike the original study, which covered naive and memory CD4+ and CD8+ populations.

Single viable CD3+CD4+CD8-CD45RO+ cells were sorted as memory CD4+ T cells on a FACSAria II. To determine CMV serostatus, a Roche Elecsys assay was used that detects serum IgG against CMV pp150, pp28, p38 and p52. Once the samples were thawed, total CD4+ T cells were enriched through positive selection using CD4 magnetic microbeads. The samples came from a separate study whose specific focus was interrogating the CD4+ T cell memory repertoire. Peripheral blood mononuclear cells were isolated and cryopreserved according to standard operating procedures, and serum was kept at -80 degrees C. The staining used CD3-PerCP (BW264/56), CD4-APC (RPA-T4), CD45RO-PE (UCHT1) and CD8-Pacific Orange (3B5) antibodies, and Sytox blue was used to exclude non-viable cells.

The chain joins TRBV5-6 to TRBJ2-3, with a tentative D gene TRBD2 over 5 matching bases. Material: memory CD4+ T cells from blood. This TCR derives from an adult in good health and CMV-seronegative. The DNA is TGTGCCAGCAGCTTGGGAGAGGGAGATACGCAGTATTTT. It codes for CASSLGEGDTQYF.